The 13 T cell receptor beta chains below were found in one sample sequenced in a study of CD8+CD57+ T cells in acquired aplastic anemia. Template material for TCR beta VDJ and CDR3 profiling consisted of genomic DNA. One entry per CDR3 protein, called by TCRdb with MiXCR from the reads. This sample yields around 150,000 distinct CDR3 sequences, of which about 50% are seen a single time; more than 30% belongs to the top ten. In patients chosen for sequencing, flow cytometry had shown CD8+CD57+ cell expansion. The specimen was sorted CD4+, CD8+, or CD8+CD57+ T cells (not recorded which) from PBMCs. These receptors originate from a human donor with aplastic anemia.

The gene calls are TRBV11-2 and TRBJ1-1; the D gene is possibly TRBD1 (6 bases). The germline V gene encodes CDR1 SGHAT and CDR2 FQNNGV. This CDR3 region has 13 residues. V was shortened by 5 bases and J by 11 bases, with 18 bases between the two germline ends. Here the CDR3 reads CASSPVQGGDAFF. CDR3 nucleotide sequence: TGTGCCAGCAGCCCGGTCCAAGGGGGAGATGCTTTCTTT.

There are many counts of this clonotype. The CDR3 DNA follows: TGTGCCAGTAGTGTTCTTAGCGGGAGTGATTACGAGCAGTACTTC. Its protein is CASSVLSGSDYEQYF. V and J are TRBV19 and TRBJ2-7; the match to TRBD2 covers 9 bases. Losses at the gene ends were 5 bases for V and 4 bases for J; bases not matched to a gene: 9. The CDR3 has 15 residues. Germline CDR1 is LNHDA and CDR2 is SQIVND (reference sequence).

V is TRBV20-1 and J is TRBJ2-7, with 13 bases identical to TRBD2. The CDR3 is 14 residues long. The V gene's germline CDR1 is DFQATT and CDR2 SNEGSKA (reference sequence). J was trimmed by 3 bases and V by 6 bases; bases with no gene match: 5. The CDR3 nucleotides read TGCAGTGCGCCGGGACTAGCGGGGAACTACGAGCAGTACTTC. This codes for CSAPGLAGNYEQYF.

In this sample, this clonotype turned up a few times. The chain employs TRBV10-3 and TRBJ2-7; D is possibly TRBD2 (5 bases). With 8 bases removed from V and 1 base from J, the gap between germline ends came to 12 bases. The CDR3 spans 13 residues. CDR1 and CDR2 from the germline V gene are ENHRY and SYGVKD. As DNA, the CDR3 is TGTGCCATCCGGGAATACGATTCCTACGAGCAGTACTTC. The encoded protein is CAIREYDSYEQYF.

There are a few counts of this clonotype. A much more abundant neighbour one base away suggests this may be a read error. V gene TRBV5-1 combines with J gene TRBJ2-7; 12 bases map to TRBD2. V lost 0 bases to trimming and J lost 3 bases; unmatched junction nucleotides: 4. The CDR3 covers 16 residues. Germline V CDR1 and CDR2: SGHRS, YFSETQ. The CDR3 DNA is TGCGCCAGCAGCTTGGATCTAGCGGGAGGGCTCTACGAGCAGTACTTC. Translated, it gives CASSLDLAGGLYEQYF.

This chain links TRBV14 with TRBJ2-2; D is perhaps TRBD2 (5 bases). V was pared by 3 bases and J by 3 bases, with 14 bases between. Looked up from germline, CDR1 is SGHDN and CDR2 is FVKESK. This CDR3 region has 16 residues. In DNA, the CDR3 is TGTGCCAGCAGCCACTATCGGGAACCTTACACCGGGGAGCTGTTTTTT. Translated, it gives CASSHYREPYTGELFF. The full variable domain, in which reference TRBV14 and TRBJ2-2 provide the parts outside the CDR3, is EAGVTQFPSHSVIEKGQTVTLRCDPISGHDNLYWYRRVMGKEIKFLLHFVKESKQDESGMPNNRFLAERTGGTYSTLKVQPAELEDSGVYFCASSHYREPYTGELFFGEGSRLTVL.

On this clonotype: In this CDR3 the conserved last residue, phenylalanine or tryptophan, is missing, so a read error is likely. The rearrangement uses TRBV19 and TRBJ2-3; 8 bases match TRBD1. V shed 11 bases, J shed 1 base, and the junction held 29 bases outside the gene matches. The CDR3 loop spans 21 amino acids. CDR1 and CDR2 (germline): LNHDA, SQIVND (reference sequence). CDR3 region: CAPVVYEGIGTGSTRTDTQYL. Written as DNA, the CDR3 is TGTGCCCCAGTAGTATATGAGGGGATCGGGACAGGCTCAACACGCACAGATACGCAGTATCTT.

This clonotype was counted a few times. The chain has TRBV2 and TRBJ1-1; D uncertain. V was clipped by 2 bases and J by 1 base, with 5 bases between them. The CDR3 runs to 13 residues. Germline V gene lookup returns CDR1 SNHLY and CDR2 FYNNEI. The chain's CDR3 is CASSEQPNTEAFF. In DNA, the CDR3 is TGTGCCAGCAGTGAACAGCCGAACACTGAAGCTTTCTTT. Combining the CDR3 with reference TRBV2 and TRBJ1-1 gives the whole variable domain EPEVTQTPSHQVTQMGQEVILRCVPISNHLYFYWYRQILGQKVEFLVSFYNNEISEKSEIFDDQFSVERPDGSNFTLKIRSTKLEDSAMYFCASSEQPNTEAFFGQGTRLTVV.

This clonotype was seen only a few times. J is TRBJ2-5 and V is TRBV19; TRBD1 matches 8 bases. CDR3 length: 11 amino acids. Germline V gene data show CDR1 as LNHDA and CDR2 as SQIVND (reference sequence). The V segment lost 10 bases and the J segment 5 bases; nucleotides outside the gene matches: 3. The CDR3 region is CAKHRGETQYF. The DNA of the CDR3 is TGTGCCAAACACAGGGGGGAGACCCAGTACTTC.

In its sample, this clonotype was seen many times. The chain employs TRBV6-1 and TRBJ2-7; a possible D gene is TRBD1 (6 bases). There are 15 residues in the CDR3. The V gene's germline CDR1 is MNHNS and CDR2 SASEGT. V dropped 5 bases and J dropped 2 bases, with 16 bases sitting between them. CDR3: CASSPGGQGPYEQYF. DNA of the CDR3: TGTGCCAGCAGTCCGGGCGGGCAGGGGCCCTACGAGCAGTACTTC.

The chain recombines TRBV7-8 with TRBJ2-3; the D is unclear. Germline V gene sequence: CDR1 SGHVS, CDR2 FQNEAQ. V was clipped by 6 bases and J by 6 bases, with 10 bases between them. This CDR3 contains 12 residues. The CDR3 DNA follows: TGTGCCAGCAGAGAAAGGACGGATACGCAGTATTTT. Protein product: CASRERTDTQYF.

As to this clonotype: A read error is possible here, since a much larger clone lies one base away. The CDR3 does not end in the conserved phenylalanine or tryptophan, so this is likely a read error. The V and J genes are TRBV4-1 and TRBJ2-5; 8 bases map to TRBD2. The junction had 16 bases not matched to a gene; V was cut back by 4 bases and J by 6 bases. There are 17 residues in the CDR3. Germline V gene data show CDR1 as MGHRA and CDR2 as YSYEKL. CDR3 in DNA: TGCGCCAGCAGCCTCCAGAGGGAGAGCGGGAGAGGAAAGACCCAGTACCTC. This codes for CASSLQRESGRGKTQYL.

This CDR3 reads CAISFTPGHNYEQYF. The CDR3 DNA follows: TGTGCCATCAGTTTTACTCCGGGACACAACTACGAGCAGTACTTC. The gene calls are TRBV10-3 and TRBJ2-7, with D possibly matching TRBD1 (6 bases). V lost 5 bases and J 3 bases, leaving 17 bases between the germline ends. This CDR3 region has 15 residues. The germline gives CDR1 ENHRY, CDR2 SYGVKD.